The next 11 T cell receptor beta chains were all read from a single sample in a study of blood T cell repertoires in COVID-19. The data were produced by immunoSEQ multiplex PCR, yet TCRdb's version contains in-frame clones alone and is incomplete. Of around 71,000 clones in the sample, roughly 83% were seen once. The sequenced sample consisted of peripheral blood. Receptors were obtained from a man between 65 and 85 years old with acute or convalescent COVID-19.

The chain has TRBV5-1 and TRBJ1-4, with 10 bases that match TRBD1. The CDR3 contains 14 residues. Germline loops: CDR1 SGHRS, CDR2 YFSETQ. V shed 4 bases and J 7 bases; nucleotides not matched to a gene: 4. CDR3 amino acids: CASSVGQGSEKLFF. The CDR3 region has the DNA TGCGCCAGCAGCGTGGGACAGGGGAGTGAAAAACTGTTTTTT.

The chain carries TRBV30 and TRBJ1-6, with D hard to call. Trimming removed 1 base at V and 6 bases at J, with 13 bases between. Germline V gene lookup returns CDR1 GTSNPN and CDR2 SVGIG (reference sequence). The CDR3 is made up of 15 amino acids. CDR3 sequence (DNA): TGTGCCTGGAGTGGACCGGGAATATCTAATTCACCCCTCCACTTT. Protein sequence: CAWSGPGISNSPLHF. The full variable domain, completed using reference TRBV30 and TRBJ1-6, is SQTIHQWPATLVQPVGSPLSLECTVEGTSNPNLYWYRQAAGRGLQLLFYSVGIGQISSEVPQNLSASRPQDRQFILSSKKLLLSDSGFYLCAWSGPGISNSPLHFGNGTRLTVT.

A few counts support this clone. This chain connects TRBV5-1 to TRBJ2-1; 12 nucleotides agree with TRBD2. Germline V gives CDR1 SGHRS, CDR2 YFSETQ. Trimming removed 3 bases from V and 6 bases from J; junction bases left unmatched: 7. The CDR3 has 16 residues. CDR3 DNA sequence: TGCGCCAGCAGCTCGACTAGCGGGAGCGATGGCAATGAGCAGTTCTTC. Amino acids: CASSSTSGSDGNEQFF.

Comment on this clone: This sample includes further DNA sequences coding for the same CDR3. J is TRBJ1-1 and V is TRBV19, with D maybe TRBD1 (5 bases). In germline, CDR1 is LNHDA, CDR2 SQIVND (reference sequence). This CDR3 contains 12 residues. With 3 bases removed from V and 6 bases from J, the gap between germline ends came to 8 bases. The CDR3 spells CASSIGGAEAFF. The CDR3 DNA is TGTGCCAGTAGTATCGGAGGGGCTGAAGCTTTCTTT.

V and J are TRBV7-9 and TRBJ2-5; TRBD2 matches at 10 bases. The CDR3 has 16 residues. Germline CDR1 SEHNR, CDR2 FQNEAQ (reference sequence). Unmatched junction bases numbered 8, after V lost 5 bases and J lost 2 bases. The CDR3: CASSKVRAGGQETQYF. The DNA for the CDR3 is TGTGCCAGCAGCAAAGTAAGAGCGGGAGGGCAAGAGACCCAGTACTTC.

DNA of the CDR3: TGTGCCTGGAGTGTAAGTATTAGCGGCTACGAGCAGTACTTC. Amino acid sequence: CAWSVSISGYEQYF. The J gene is TRBJ2-7, the V gene TRBV30; D perhaps matches TRBD2 (6 bases). The CDR3 is made up of 14 amino acids. Germline loops: CDR1 GTSNPN, CDR2 SVGIG (reference sequence). Trimming took off 0 bases at V and 3 bases at J, with 12 bases between the two ends. The whole variable domain, filled in from reference TRBV30 and TRBJ2-7, reads SQTIHQWPATLVQPVGSPLSLECTVEGTSNPNLYWYRQAAGRGLQLLFYSVGIGQISSEVPQNLSASRPQDRQFILSSKKLLLSDSGFYLCAWSVSISGYEQYFGPGTRLTVT.

CDR3 bases: TGTGCCAGCAGCTCCAGCGGCGGAATGGATACGCAGTATTTT. Protein: CASSSSGGMDTQYF. The genes are TRBV7-3 and TRBJ2-3; TRBD2 might be the D (5 bases). This CDR3 has 14 amino acids. V was cut by 4 bases and J by 6 bases, with 14 bases left in between. CDR1 and CDR2 from the germline V gene are SGHTA and FQGTGA.

The genes are TRBV28 and TRBJ1-4; D call uncertain. Germline V gives CDR1 MDHEN, CDR2 SYDVKM. Trimming removed 3 bases at V and 4 bases at J, with 15 bases between. There are 16 residues in the CDR3. The DNA of the CDR3 is TGTGCCAGCAGTTTCCCGCCAAGGCGCGGTAATGAAAAACTGTTTTTT. Translation: CASSFPPRRGNEKLFF.

The chain carries TRBV5-1 and TRBJ1-2; TRBD1 matches at 7 bases. The length of the CDR3 is 15 residues. J lost 4 bases, V lost 0 bases, and 6 bases had no gene match. Per the germline V gene, CDR1 is SGHRS and CDR2 is YFSETQ. The CDR3 is CASSLETGLGYGYTF. The DNA for the CDR3 is TGCGCCAGCAGCTTGGAGACAGGGCTTGGCTATGGCTACACCTTC. Combining the CDR3 with reference TRBV5-1 and TRBJ1-2 gives the whole variable domain KAGVTQTPRYLIKTRGQQVTLSCSPISGHRSVSWYQQTPGQGLQFLFEYFSETQRNKGNFPGRFSGRQFSNSRSEMNVSTLELGDSALYLCASSLETGLGYGYTFGSGTRLTVV.

The chain carries TRBV19 and TRBJ2-7, with a possible D match to TRBD2 (7 bases). The CDR3 extends over 18 amino acids. V was shortened by 3 bases and J by 0 bases, with 21 bases between the two germline ends. The germline V gene encodes CDR1 LNHDA and CDR2 SQIVND (reference sequence). This chain's CDR3 is CASSMRGGKTGGSYEQYF. The DNA of the CDR3 is TGTGCCAGTAGTATGAGGGGAGGGAAGACAGGAGGCTCCTACGAGCAGTACTTC.

The chain couples TRBV5-4 to TRBJ2-3; D gene ambiguous. Germline CDR1 and CDR2: SGHNT and YYREEE (reference sequence). CDR3 length equals 15 residues. The germline V and J ends were trimmed by 4 bases and 2 bases, with 14 bases remaining between them. The CDR3 reads CASSPRGSYTDTQYF. CDR3 nucleotides: TGTGCCAGCAGCCCCCGCGGTTCTTACACAGATACGCAGTATTTT.